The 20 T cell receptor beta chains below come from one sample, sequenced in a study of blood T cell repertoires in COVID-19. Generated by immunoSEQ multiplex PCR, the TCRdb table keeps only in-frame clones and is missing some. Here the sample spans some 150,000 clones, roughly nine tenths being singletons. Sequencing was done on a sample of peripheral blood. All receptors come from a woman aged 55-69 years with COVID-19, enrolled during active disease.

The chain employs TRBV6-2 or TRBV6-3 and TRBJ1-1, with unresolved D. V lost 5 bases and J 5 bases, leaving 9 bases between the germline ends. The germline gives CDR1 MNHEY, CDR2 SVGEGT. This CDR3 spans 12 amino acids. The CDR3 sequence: CASSNTKTEAFF. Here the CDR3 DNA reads TGTGCCAGCAGTAACACGAAAACTGAAGCTTTCTTT.

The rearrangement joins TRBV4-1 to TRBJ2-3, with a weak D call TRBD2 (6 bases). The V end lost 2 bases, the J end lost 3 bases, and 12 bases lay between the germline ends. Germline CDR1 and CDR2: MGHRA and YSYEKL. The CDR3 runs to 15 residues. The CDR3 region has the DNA TGCGCCAGCAGCCAACGGGGGATGGGGACAGATACGCAGTATTTT. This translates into CASSQRGMGTDTQYF.

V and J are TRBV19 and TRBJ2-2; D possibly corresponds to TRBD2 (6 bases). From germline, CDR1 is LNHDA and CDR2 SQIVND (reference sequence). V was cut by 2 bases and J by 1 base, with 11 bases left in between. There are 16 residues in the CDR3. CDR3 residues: CASSIPGLRNTGELFF. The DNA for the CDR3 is TGTGCCAGTAGTATACCGGGACTCAGGAACACCGGGGAGCTGTTTTTT.

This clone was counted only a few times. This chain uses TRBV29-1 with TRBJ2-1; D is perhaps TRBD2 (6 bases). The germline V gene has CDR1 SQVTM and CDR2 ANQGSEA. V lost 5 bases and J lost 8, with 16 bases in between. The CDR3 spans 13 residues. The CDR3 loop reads CSVLGGIGDEQFF. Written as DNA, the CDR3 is TGCAGCGTTTTGGGCGGGATTGGGGATGAGCAGTTCTTC.

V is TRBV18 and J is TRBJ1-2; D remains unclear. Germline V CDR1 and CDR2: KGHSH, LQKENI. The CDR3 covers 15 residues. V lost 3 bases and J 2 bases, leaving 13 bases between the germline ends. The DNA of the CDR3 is TGTGCCAGCTCACCGCAAGTTGAGGGCAACTATGGCTACACCTTC. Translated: CASSPQVEGNYGYTF.

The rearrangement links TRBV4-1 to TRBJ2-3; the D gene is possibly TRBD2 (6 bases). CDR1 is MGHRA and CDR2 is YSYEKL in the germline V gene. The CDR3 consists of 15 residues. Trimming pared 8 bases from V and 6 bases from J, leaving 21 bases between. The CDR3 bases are TGCGCCAGCGCCATCGGGGCGGGGAATAGTGATACGCAGTATTTT. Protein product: CASAIGAGNSDTQYF.

The CDR3 region has the DNA TGTGCCAGCTCACAATTGGGGGCGAGCGACTCTGGAAACACCATATATTTT. Its translation is CASSQLGASDSGNTIYF. The rearrangement joins TRBV18 to TRBJ1-3; possible D gene TRBD1, 6 bases. V lost 4 bases and J lost 0, with 16 bases in between. Germline assignment: CDR1 KGHSH and CDR2 LQKENI. The CDR3 runs 17 residues.

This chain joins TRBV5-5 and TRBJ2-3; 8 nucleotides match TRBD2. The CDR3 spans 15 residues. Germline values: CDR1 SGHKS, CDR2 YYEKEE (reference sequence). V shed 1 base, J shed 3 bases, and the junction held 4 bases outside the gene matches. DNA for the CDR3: TGTGCCAGCAGCTTGAGCGGGAGCTGGACAGATACGCAGTATTTT. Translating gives CASSLSGSWTDTQYF.

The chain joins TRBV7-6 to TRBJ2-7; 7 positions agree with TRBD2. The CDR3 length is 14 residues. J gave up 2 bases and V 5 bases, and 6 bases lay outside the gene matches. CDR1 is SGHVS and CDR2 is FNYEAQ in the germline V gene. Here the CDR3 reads CASSPAGLPYEQYF. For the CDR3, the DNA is TGTGCCAGCAGCCCAGCGGGGTTACCCTACGAGCAGTACTTC.

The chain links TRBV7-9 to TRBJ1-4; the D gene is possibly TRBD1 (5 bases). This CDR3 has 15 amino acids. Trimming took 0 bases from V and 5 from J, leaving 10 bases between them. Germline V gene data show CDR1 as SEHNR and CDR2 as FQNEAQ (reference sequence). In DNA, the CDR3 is TGTGCCAGCAGCTTAGCCGGTCAGGGAAATGAAAAACTGTTTTTT. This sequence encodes CASSLAGQGNEKLFF.

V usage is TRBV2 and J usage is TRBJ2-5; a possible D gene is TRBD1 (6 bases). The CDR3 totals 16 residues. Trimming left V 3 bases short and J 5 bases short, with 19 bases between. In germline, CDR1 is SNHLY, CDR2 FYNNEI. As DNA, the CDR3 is TGTGCCAGCAGTGACTTTCCCGGGACACGGAGTGAGACCCAGTACTTC. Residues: CASSDFPGTRSETQYF.

The CDR3 sequence is CASSQARSDYYNEQFF. CDR3 sequence (DNA): TGTGCCAGCAGCCAAGCTCGTAGCGACTACTACAATGAGCAGTTCTTC. This chain connects TRBV3-1 (or the pseudogene TRBV3-2) to TRBJ2-1, with D possibly being TRBD2 (5 bases). The CDR3 extends over 16 amino acids. CDR1 is LGHDT and CDR2 is YNNKEL in the germline V gene (reference sequence). The V gene lost 1 base and the J gene lost 3 bases, with 13 bases spanning the gap.

For the CDR3, the DNA is TGTGCCAGCAGTTACACCGGGACATACTATGGCTACACCTTC. Residues: CASSYTGTYYGYTF. V usage is TRBV6-5 and J usage is TRBJ1-2, with a tentative D call TRBD1 (6 bases). The V end was cut by 2 bases, the J end by 3 bases, with 10 bases between. The CDR3 sequence is 14 residues long. Germline loops: CDR1 MNHEY, CDR2 SVGAGI.

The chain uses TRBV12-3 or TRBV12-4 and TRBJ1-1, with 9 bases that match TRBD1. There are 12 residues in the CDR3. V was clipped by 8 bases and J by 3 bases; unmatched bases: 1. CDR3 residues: CASRTGDTEAFF. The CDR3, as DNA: TGTGCCAGCCGGACAGGGGACACTGAAGCTTTCTTT.

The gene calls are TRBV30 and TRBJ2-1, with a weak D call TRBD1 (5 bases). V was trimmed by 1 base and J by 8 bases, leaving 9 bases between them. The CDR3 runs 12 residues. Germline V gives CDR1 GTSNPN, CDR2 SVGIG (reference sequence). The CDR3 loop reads CAWSGGRDEQFF. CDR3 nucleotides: TGTGCCTGGAGTGGGGGCCGCGATGAGCAGTTCTTC.

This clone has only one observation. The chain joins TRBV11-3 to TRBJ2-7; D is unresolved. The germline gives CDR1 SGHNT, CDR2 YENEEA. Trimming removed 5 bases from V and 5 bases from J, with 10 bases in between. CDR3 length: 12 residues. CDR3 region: CASSPTQDEQYF. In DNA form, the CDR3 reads TGTGCCAGCAGCCCTACCCAGGACGAGCAGTACTTC.

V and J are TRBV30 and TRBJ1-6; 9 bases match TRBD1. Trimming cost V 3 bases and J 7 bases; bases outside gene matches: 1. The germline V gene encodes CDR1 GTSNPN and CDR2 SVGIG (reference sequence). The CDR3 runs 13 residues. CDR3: CAWSGQGNSPLHF. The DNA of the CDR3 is TGTGCCTGGAGCGGACAGGGGAATTCACCCCTCCACTTT.

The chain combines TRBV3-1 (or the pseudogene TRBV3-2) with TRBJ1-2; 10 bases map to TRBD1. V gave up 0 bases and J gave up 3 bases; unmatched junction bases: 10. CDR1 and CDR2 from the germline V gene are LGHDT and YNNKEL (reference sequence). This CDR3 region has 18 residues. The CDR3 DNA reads TGTGCCAGCAGCCAAGAAAGAAGACAGGGGGCATTCGACTATGGCTACACCTTC. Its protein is CASSQERRQGAFDYGYTF.

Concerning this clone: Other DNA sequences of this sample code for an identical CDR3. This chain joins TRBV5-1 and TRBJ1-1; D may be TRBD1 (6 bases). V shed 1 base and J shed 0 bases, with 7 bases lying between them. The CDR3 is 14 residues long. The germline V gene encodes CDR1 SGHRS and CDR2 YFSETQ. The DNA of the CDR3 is TGCGCCAGCAGCTTGCGACAGGTGAACACTGAAGCTTTCTTT. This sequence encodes CASSLRQVNTEAFF.

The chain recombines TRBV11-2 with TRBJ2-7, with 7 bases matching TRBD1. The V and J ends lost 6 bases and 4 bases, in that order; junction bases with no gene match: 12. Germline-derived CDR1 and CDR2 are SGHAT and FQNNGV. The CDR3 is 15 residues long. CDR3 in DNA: TGTGCCAGCAGTCTCACCGGGACAGTTGTTTACGAGCAGTACTTC. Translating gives CASSLTGTVVYEQYF.